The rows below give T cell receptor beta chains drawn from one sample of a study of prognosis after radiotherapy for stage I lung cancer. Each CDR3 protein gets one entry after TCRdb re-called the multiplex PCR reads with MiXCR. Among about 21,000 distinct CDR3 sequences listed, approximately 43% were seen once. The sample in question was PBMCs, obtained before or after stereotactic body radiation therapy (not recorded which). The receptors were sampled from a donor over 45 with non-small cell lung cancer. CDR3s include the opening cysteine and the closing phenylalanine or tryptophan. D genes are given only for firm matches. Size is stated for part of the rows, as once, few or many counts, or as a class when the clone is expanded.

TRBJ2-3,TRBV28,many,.,TGTGCCAGCAACCAGGGGAGAGGGGATACGCAGTATTTT,CASNQGRGDTQYF
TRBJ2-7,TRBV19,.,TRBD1,TGTGCCAGTAGCCTGGCCGGGACAGATGCCTACGAGCAGTACTTC,CASSLAGTDAYEQYF
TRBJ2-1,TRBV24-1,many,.,TGTGCCACCAGTGATTCGGGTAGCGCGTATACCAACAATGAGCAGTTCTTC,CATSDSGSAYTNNEQFF
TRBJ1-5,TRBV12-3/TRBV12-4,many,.,TGTGCCAGCTCCCTGTCCCAGGGTAATCAGCCCCAGCATTTT,CASSLSQGNQPQHF
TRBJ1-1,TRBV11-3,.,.,TGTTCCATCAGCTTATTCCTAAACACTGAAGCTTTCTTT,CSISLFLNTEAFF
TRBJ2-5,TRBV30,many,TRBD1,TGTGCCTGGAGCCCGGGACAGGGTGATTTCGAGACCCAGTACTTC,CAWSPGQGDFETQYF
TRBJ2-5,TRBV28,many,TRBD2,TGTGCCAGCAAGGTAGCGGGCAACCACGGCTACCAAGAGACCCAGTACTTC,CASKVAGNHGYQETQYF
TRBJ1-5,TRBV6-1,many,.,TGTGCCAGCGGTAGGGACGGCGGTCAGCCCCAGCATTTT,CASGRDGGQPQHF
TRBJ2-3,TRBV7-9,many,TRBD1,TGTGCCAGCAGCTCTCGACAGGGGTCAATTTCAGATACGCAGTATTTT,CASSSRQGSISDTQYF
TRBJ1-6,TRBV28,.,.,TGTGCCAGCATGCGAGGGGTAACGGTCTATAATTCACCCCTCCACTTT,CASMRGVTVYNSPLHF
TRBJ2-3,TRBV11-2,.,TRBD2,TGTGCCAGCAGTTTTAGGGTAGCGGGCGTTCAAAGGGGCACAGATACGCAGTATTTT,CASSFRVAGVQRGTDTQYF
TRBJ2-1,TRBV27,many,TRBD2,TGTGCCAGCCAAAGGACTAGCGGCACGGGGGAGCAGTTCTTC,CASQRTSGTGEQFF
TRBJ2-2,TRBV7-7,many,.,TGTGCTAGCAGCCTCGACTACAGTGGCGGGGAGCTGTTTTTT,CASSLDYSGGELFF
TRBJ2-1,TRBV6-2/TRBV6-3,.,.,TGTGCCAGCAGTTCGAAGCTCCTCCAGGGTGAGCAGTTCTTC,CASSSKLLQGEQFF
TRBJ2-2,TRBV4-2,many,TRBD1,TGTGCCAGCAGCCCCCGGGACAGCTCAAACACCGGGGAGCTGTTTTTT,CASSPRDSSNTGELFF
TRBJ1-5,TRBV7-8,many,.,TGTGCCAGCAGCCAAGGACAACACAATCAGCCCCAGCATTTT,CASSQGQHNQPQHF
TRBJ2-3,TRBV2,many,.,TGTGCCAGCAGTGTAAAAGGGGATACGCAGTATTTT,CASSVKGDTQYF
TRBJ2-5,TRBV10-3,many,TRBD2,TGTGCCATCAGTGCGGGACTAGCGGGAGCGGAGACCCAGTACTTC,CAISAGLAGAETQYF
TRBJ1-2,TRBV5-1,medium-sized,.,TGCGCCAGCAGCATGGACGGGGCCAACTATGGCTACACCTTC,CASSMDGANYGYTF
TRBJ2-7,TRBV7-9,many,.,TGTGCCAGCAGCGGAGGAACCAGCTACGAGCAGTACTTC,CASSGGTSYEQYF
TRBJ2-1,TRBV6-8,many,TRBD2,TGTGCCAGCAGTGGGACTAGCGGAGCGTCCACCCTCTCCTACAATGAGCAGTTCTTC,CASSGTSGASTLSYNEQFF
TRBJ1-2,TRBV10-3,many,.,TGTGCCATCAGGGAGACAGTCAGTAACTATGGCTACACCTTC,CAIRETVSNYGYTF
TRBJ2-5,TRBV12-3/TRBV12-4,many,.,TGTGCCAGCAGTATCAGCGACACGGCCCAGTACTTC,CASSISDTAQYF
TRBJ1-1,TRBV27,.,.,TGTGCCAGCAGTACGGAGTACACTGAAGCTTTCTTT,CASSTEYTEAFF